This TCR beta chain was identified in a study of regulatory T cells in long-lasting Graves disease. Study results and caveats: The number of shared public clonotypes was higher in persistent patients (about 2,700) than new patients (more than 850).

In building TCR beta libraries, iRepertoire HTBI primers were used together with Arm-PCR of CDR3 regions. TCRdb processed the multiplex PCR reads anew with MiXCR; each CDR3 protein has one entry. The repertoire has a few hundred thousand distinct CDR3 sequences, 10% to 15% of them found once; the top ten carry approximately 17%. This clonotype was detected many times. Its cognate antigen is unknown. The V gene end was trimmed by 4 bases and the J gene end by 2 bases; junction bases not matched to a gene: 5. The CDR3 consists of 15 residues. Germline loops: CDR1 SGHTA, CDR2 FQGNSA. Time point specified: newly diagnosed GD, antithyroid drugs for less than 3 months. The TCR library was made from RNA extracted from PBMCs. These same records also appear under a second study, on T cells in Graves' hyperthyroidism and ophthalmopathy. That study reports: In the blood, most expanded thyroid clonotypes above 0.001 appeared as well.

The origin of this receptor is a woman younger than 30 with Graves disease. This chain links TRBV7-2 with TRBJ2-7; 10 positions agree with TRBD2. The sample in question was peripheral blood mononuclear cells (PBMCs), obtained at new diagnosis, from a patient treated with antithyroid drugs. The chain's CDR3 is CASSYSGRPAYEQYF. The CDR3 region has the DNA TGTGCCAGCAGCTATAGCGGGAGGCCCGCCTACGAGCAGTACTTC.